Following are 3 T cell receptor beta chains from one sample sequenced in a study of draining lymph node invasion in breast cancer. Cells sorted as CD4+ CD45RA- CD25- were taken as memory conventional CD4 T cells. MiXCR, applied by TCRdb to the bulk RNA-seq reads, yields one record per CDR3 protein. The data hold over a thousand distinct CDR3 sequences, with around 60% observed a single time. Sequencing was done on a sample of sorted memory CD4+ effector T cells from the tumor. The receptors derive from a female donor with luminal breast cancer.

This clonotype was detected once. The rearrangement links TRBV5-1 to TRBJ2-7, with D hard to call. Trimming took off 0 bases at V and 4 bases at J, with 11 bases between the two ends. Germline CDR1 reads SGHRS; CDR2 reads YFSETQ. This CDR3 spans 14 amino acids. CDR3 residues: CASSLEGVAYEQYF. CDR3 nucleotide sequence: TGCGCCAGCAGCTTGGAAGGCGTAGCATACGAGCAGTACTTC.

This clonotype occurred a few times. The CDR3 is CAWSVSGGYEQYF. The CDR3 region has the DNA TGTGCCTGGAGTGTAAGTGGGGGCTACGAGCAGTACTTC. V is TRBV30 and J is TRBJ2-7; D may match TRBD1 or TRBD2 (5 bases each). CDR3 length: 13 amino acids. In germline, CDR1 is GTSNPN, CDR2 SVGIG (reference sequence). With 0 bases removed from V and 3 bases from J, the gap between germline ends came to 9 bases. Based on the CDR3 plus reference TRBV30 and TRBJ2-7, the full variable domain is SQTIHQWPATLVQPVGSPLSLECTVEGTSNPNLYWYRQAAGRGLQLLFYSVGIGQISSEVPQNLSASRPQDRQFILSSKKLLLSDSGFYLCAWSVSGGYEQYFGPGTRLTVT.

This chain connects TRBV12-3 or TRBV12-4 to TRBJ2-2; D is possibly TRBD1 (5 bases). V was cut by 7 bases and J by 4 bases, with 16 bases left in between. This CDR3 has 15 amino acids. As DNA, the CDR3 is TGTGCCAGCAATTTCGACAGATCTCCCACCGGGGAGCTGTTTTTT. Protein: CASNFDRSPTGELFF.